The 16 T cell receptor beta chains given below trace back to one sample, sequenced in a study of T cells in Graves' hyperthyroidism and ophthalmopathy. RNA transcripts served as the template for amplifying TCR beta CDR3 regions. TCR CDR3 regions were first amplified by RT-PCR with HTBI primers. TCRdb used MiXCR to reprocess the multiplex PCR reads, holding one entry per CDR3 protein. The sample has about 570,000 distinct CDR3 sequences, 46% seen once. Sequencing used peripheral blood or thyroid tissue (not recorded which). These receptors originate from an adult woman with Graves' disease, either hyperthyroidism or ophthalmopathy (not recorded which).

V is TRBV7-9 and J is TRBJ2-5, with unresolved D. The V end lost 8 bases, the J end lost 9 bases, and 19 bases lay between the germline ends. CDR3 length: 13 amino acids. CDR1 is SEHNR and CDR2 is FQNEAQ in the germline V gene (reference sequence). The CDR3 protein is CASRSDQNQPQYF. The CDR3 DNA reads TGTGCCAGCCGCTCTGACCAAAATCAGCCCCAGTACTTC. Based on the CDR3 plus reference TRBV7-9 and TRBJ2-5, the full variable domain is DTGVSQNPRHKITKRGQNVTFRCDPISEHNRLYWYRQTLGQGPEFLTYFQNEAQLEKSRLLSDRFSAERPKGSFSTLEIQRTEQGDSAMYLCASRSDQNQPQYFGPGTRLLVL.

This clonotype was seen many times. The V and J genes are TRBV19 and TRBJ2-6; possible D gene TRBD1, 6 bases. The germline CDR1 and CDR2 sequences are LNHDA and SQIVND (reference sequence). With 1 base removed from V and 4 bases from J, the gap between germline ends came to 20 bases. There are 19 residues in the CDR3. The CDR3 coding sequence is TGTGCCAGTAGTATAGGTCTTTCCAGGGCAGGGGCCGGGGCCAACGTCCTGACTTTC. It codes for CASSIGLSRAGAGANVLTF. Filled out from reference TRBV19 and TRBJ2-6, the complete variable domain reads DGGITQSPKYLFRKEGQNVTLSCEQNLNHDAMYWYRQDPGQGLRLIYYSQIVNDFQKGDIAEGYSVSREKKESFPLTVTSAQKNPTAFYLCASSIGLSRAGAGANVLTFGAGSRLTVL.

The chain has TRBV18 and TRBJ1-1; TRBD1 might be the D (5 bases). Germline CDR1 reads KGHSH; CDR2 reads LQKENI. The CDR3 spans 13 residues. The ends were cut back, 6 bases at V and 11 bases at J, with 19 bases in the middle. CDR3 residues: CASSPGGGEYAFF. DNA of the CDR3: TGTGCCAGCTCCCCCGGGGGGGGAGAGTACGCTTTCTTT.

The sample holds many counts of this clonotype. CDR3 DNA: TGTGCCACCAGCAGAGGTGGACACGTAGGCAGGACTAATGAAAAACTGTTTTTT. This gives the protein CATSRGGHVGRTNEKLFF. V is TRBV15 and J is TRBJ1-4; D is possibly TRBD1 (5 bases). CDR1 is LNHNV and CDR2 is YYDKDF in the germline V gene (reference sequence). This CDR3 contains 18 residues. V lost 1 base and J lost 2, with 17 bases in between.

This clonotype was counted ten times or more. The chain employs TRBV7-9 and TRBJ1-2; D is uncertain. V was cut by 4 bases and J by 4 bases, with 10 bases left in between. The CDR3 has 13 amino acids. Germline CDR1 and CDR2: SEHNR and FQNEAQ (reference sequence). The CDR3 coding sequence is TGTGCCAGCAGCTCTAGGCAGACCTATGGCTACACCTTC. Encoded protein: CASSSRQTYGYTF.

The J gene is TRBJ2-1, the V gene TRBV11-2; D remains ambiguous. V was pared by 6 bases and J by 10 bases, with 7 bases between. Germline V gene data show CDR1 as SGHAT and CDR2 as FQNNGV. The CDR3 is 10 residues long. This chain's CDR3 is CASRRDEQFF. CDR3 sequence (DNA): TGTGCCAGCAGAAGAGACGAGCAGTTCTTC. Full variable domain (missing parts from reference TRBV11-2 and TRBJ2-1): EAGVAQSPRYKIIEKRQSVAFWCNPISGHATLYWYQQILGQGPKLLIQFQNNGVVDDSQLPKDRFSAERLKGVDSTLKIQPAKLEDSAVYLCASRRDEQFFGPGTRLTVL.

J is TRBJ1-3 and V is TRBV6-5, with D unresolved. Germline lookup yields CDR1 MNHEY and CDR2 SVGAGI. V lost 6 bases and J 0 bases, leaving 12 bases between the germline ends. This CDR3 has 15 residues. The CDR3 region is CASSSGRISGNTIYF. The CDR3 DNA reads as TGTGCCAGCAGCAGCGGCAGAATCTCTGGAAACACCATATATTTT.

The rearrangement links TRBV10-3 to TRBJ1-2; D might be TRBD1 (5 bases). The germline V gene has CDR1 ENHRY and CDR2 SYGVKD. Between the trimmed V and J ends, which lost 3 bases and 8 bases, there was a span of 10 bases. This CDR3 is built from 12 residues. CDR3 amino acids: CAISEIRDGYTF. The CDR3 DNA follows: TGTGCCATCAGTGAAATAAGGGACGGCTACACCTTC.

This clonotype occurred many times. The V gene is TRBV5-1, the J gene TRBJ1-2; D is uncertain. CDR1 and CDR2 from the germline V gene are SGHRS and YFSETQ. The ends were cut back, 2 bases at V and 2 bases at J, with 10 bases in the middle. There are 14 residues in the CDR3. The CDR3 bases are TGCGCCAGCAGCTTAATCCCCGTCAACTATGGCTACACCTTC. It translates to CASSLIPVNYGYTF.

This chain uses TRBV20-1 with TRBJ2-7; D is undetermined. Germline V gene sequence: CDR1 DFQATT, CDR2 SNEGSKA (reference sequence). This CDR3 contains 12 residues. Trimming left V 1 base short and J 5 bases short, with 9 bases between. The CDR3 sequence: CSARGSRDEQYF. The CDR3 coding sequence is TGCAGTGCTAGAGGGTCTCGGGACGAGCAGTACTTC.

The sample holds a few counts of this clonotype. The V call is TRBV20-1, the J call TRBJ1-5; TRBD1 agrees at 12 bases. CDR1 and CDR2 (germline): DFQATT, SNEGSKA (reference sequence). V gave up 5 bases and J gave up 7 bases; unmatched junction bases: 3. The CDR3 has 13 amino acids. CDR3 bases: TGCAGTGCTGGCGGGACAGGGGGCCAGCCCCAGCATTTT. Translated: CSAGGTGGQPQHF.

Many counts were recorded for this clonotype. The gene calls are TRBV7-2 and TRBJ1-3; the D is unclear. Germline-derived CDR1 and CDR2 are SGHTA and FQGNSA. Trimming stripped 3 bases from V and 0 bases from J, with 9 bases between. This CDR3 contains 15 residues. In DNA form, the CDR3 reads TGTGCCAGCAGCTTCAGTGCGGTCTCTGGAAACACCATATATTTT. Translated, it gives CASSFSAVSGNTIYF.

CDR3: CASSQAHGFGYYTEAFF. CDR3 DNA: TGCGCCAGCAGCCAGGCCCACGGTTTCGGATATTACACTGAAGCTTTCTTT. The chain employs TRBV5-1 and TRBJ1-1; D uncertain. CDR1 is SGHRS and CDR2 is YFSETQ in the germline V gene. The CDR3 extends over 17 amino acids. With 4 bases removed from V and 3 bases from J, the gap between germline ends came to 22 bases.

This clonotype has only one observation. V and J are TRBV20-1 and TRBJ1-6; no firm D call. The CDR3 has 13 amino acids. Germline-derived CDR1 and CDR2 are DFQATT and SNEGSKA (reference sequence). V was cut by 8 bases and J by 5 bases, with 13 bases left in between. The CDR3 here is CSTTRVNNSPLHF. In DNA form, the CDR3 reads TGCAGTACGACCCGAGTCAATAATTCACCCCTCCACTTT.

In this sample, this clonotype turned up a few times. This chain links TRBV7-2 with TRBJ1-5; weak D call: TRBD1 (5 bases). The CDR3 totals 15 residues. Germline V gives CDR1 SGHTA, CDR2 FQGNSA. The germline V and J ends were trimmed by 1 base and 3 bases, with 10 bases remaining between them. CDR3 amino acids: CASSLGGRANQPQHF. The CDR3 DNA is TGTGCCAGCAGCTTAGGGGGCAGGGCCAATCAGCCCCAGCATTTT.

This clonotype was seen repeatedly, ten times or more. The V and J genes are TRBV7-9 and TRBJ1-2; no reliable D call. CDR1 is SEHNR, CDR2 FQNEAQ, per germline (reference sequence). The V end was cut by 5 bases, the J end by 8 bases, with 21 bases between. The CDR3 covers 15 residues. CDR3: CASSADGRLLGGYTF. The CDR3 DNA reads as TGTGCCAGCAGCGCCGACGGTCGATTGTTGGGGGGCTACACCTTC. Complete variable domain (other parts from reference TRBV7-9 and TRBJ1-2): DTGVSQNPRHKITKRGQNVTFRCDPISEHNRLYWYRQTLGQGPEFLTYFQNEAQLEKSRLLSDRFSAERPKGSFSTLEIQRTEQGDSAMYLCASSADGRLLGGYTFGSGTRLTVV.